This T cell receptor (beta chain) originates from a study of identical twins. This CDR3 region has 18 residues. Germline CDR1 and CDR2: SGHTA and FQGNSA. Trimming at V came to 5 bases and at J to 3 bases, leaving 10 bases not matched to a gene. Study observations and caveats: Invariant MAIT and iNKT cells are populations that could partly confound zero-insertion analyses. Twins shared beta out-of-frame sequences in excess, but this excess was weaker. With abundant cord blood beta clonotypes, insertions were fewer; memory repertoires showed no such pattern. Modelling underestimated the level of out-of-frame TCR alpha sharing observed in monozygotic twins.

This clonotype was picked up a small number of times. The antigen remains unidentified. TCRdb fed the 5' RACE reads into MiXCR, producing one record per CDR3 protein. The sample consists of 1,800,000 or so distinct CDR3 sequences, under 35% of them appearing once. The sample consisted of cord blood. The chain employs TRBV7-2 and TRBJ2-3; 14 bases are a match to TRBD2. The sequence was collected from a newborn girl in good health. CDR3 region: CASSPLRLAGGETDTQYF. The DNA for the CDR3 is TGTGCCAGCAGCCCGCTAAGACTAGCGGGGGGGGAAACAGATACGCAGTATTTT.